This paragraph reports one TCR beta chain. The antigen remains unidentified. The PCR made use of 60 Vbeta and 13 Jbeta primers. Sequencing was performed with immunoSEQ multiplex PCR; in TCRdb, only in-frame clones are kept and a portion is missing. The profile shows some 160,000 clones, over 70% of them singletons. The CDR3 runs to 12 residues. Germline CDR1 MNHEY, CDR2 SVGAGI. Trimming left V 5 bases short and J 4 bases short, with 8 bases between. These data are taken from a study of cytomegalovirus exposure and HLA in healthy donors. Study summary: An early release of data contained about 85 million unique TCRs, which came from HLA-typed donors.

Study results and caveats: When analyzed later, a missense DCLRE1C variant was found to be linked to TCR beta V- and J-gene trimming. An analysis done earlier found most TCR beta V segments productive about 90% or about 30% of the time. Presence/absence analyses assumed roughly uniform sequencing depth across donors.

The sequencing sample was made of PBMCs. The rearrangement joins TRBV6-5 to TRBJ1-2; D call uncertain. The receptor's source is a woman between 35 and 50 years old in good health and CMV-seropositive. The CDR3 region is CASSHNTYGYTF. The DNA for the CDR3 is TGTGCCAGCAGTCACAATACCTATGGCTACACCTTC.